This T cell receptor (beta chain) was obtained from a study of siplizumab effects on memory and regulatory T cells (dated by TCRdb to between 2019 and 2020). Background for the entire study: The study looked at the effect of siplizumab, an anti-CD2 antibody, on alloreactive T-cell subsets in allogeneic mixed lymphocyte reactions made from human PBMCs. General study outcomes and caveats: Whether proliferating Tregs from siplizumab cultures actually had suppressive function was not functionally confirmed. Because sequences at frequencies below about 10^-5 were poorly captured, only a minor fraction of alloreactive clones could be mapped back to unstimulated subsets. Among mappable alloreactive CD4+ clones, an average Treg-derived fraction of about 70% was observed with siplizumab, compared with less than 35% in control reactions. The cumulative frequency of alloreactive sequences traceable to unstimulated CD4+ memory T cells was significantly reduced by siplizumab. Roughly 80-97% of proliferating CD4+ or CD8+ clones could not be assigned a naive or memory phenotype. Compared with memory T cells, unstimulated naive T cells appeared more diverse, and naive cells seemed to make a substantial contribution to the alloresponse.

The germline ends are 8 bases apart after V is trimmed by 8 bases and J by 3 bases. Taken from cysteine to phenylalanine, the CDR3 has 12 residues. CDR3 DNA is the only sequence kept; it has 36 bases, read in frame from the first base. CDR1 and CDR2 were assigned from the germline V gene as MNHEY and SVGAGI. As for this clone: Its antigen is unknown. Base-call qualities are not available, and no considerably larger clone is one nucleotide away.

The library was made by the immunoSEQ multiplex PCR assay. Each sample had 10^5 or so TCR templates assayed by the deep sequencing platform. Genomic DNA extracted from sorted T cells was used for TCRbeta CDR3 sequencing. The original pipeline was this. The R programming language was used for the clonal analysis of the TCRbeta CDR3 data. Comparing unstimulated samples against CFSE-low samples taken after the reaction was how alloreactive CD4+ and CD8+ clones were defined. Alloreactive CD4+ clones were assigned to regulatory or non-regulatory origin by matching sequences to sorted unstimulated Treg and non-Treg repertoires. The immuneACCESS repertoire file appears here via TCRdb, limited to in-frame rearrangements. These files lack a portion of the clones; in checked studies, under half of the deficit traces to unresolved V genes, and the cause of the others is not known. V and J calls and clone size are as listed in that table; D and trimming were resolved from the DNA. Within this sample are roughly 82,000 clones, with around 90% of them counted one time only. Of the sample, around 1.4% is held by the ten largest clones.

Sorted unstimulated T cells and proliferating T cells recovered from mixed lymphocyte reactions underwent TCRbeta CDR3 sequencing. Fresh whole blood from fewer than 12 HLA-typed healthy donors was used to isolate PBMCs. To map where alloreactive clones came from, CD4+ regulatory T cells in the unstimulated state were FACS-sorted. Specimen: Tregs sorted from blood. The clonotype originates from a human donor in good health. The sequence joins TRBV6-5 to TRBJ2-1, with the D gene tentatively TRBD1 or TRBD2, based on 5 matching bases in each. CDR3 reads: CASGGFYNEQFF. DNA sequence: TGTGCCAGCGGGGGTTTCTACAATGAGCAGTTCTTC.